These 17 T cell receptor beta chains were all obtained from the same sample, sequenced in a study of shared clonotypes between healthy human individuals. The protocol was immunoSEQ multiplex PCR, while the TCRdb copy is restricted to in-frame clones and leaves out a portion. The profile covers about 1 million clones, with more than 60% appearing a single time and about 1.5% taken by the ten largest. Material for sequencing was memory CD4+ T cells sorted from blood. Subset meaning: CD45RA-negative fraction. Receptors were obtained from a man younger than 30 in good health.

This clone was detected a few times. V gene TRBV6-6 combines with J gene TRBJ1-6; 7 bases agree with TRBD1. Germline assignment: CDR1 MNHNY and CDR2 SVGAGI (reference sequence). V lost 4 bases to trimming and J lost 7 bases; unmatched junction nucleotides: 4. The CDR3 covers 14 residues. The CDR3 protein is CASSFGQANSPLHF. The CDR3 bases are TGTGCCAGCAGTTTTGGACAGGCGAATTCACCCCTCCACTTT.

This clone was observed a handful of times. This specimen includes other DNA sequences encoding the same CDR3. The V and J genes are TRBV29-1 and TRBJ1-6, with a tentative D call TRBD1 (6 bases). The CDR3 loop spans 15 amino acids. Trimming removed 6 bases at V and 0 bases at J, with 12 bases between. Looked up from germline, CDR1 is SQVTM and CDR2 is ANQGSEA. The CDR3 here is CSVRTESSYNSPLHF. The CDR3 DNA is TGCAGCGTCAGGACAGAAAGCTCCTATAATTCACCCCTCCACTTT.

This clone came up once. V and J are TRBV7-3 and TRBJ2-4; 8 bases are shared with TRBD2. This CDR3 spans 17 amino acids. Germline trimming cut 2 bases from V and 1 base from J; bases unmatched to any gene: 7. Germline CDR1 SGHTA, CDR2 FQGTGA. The CDR3 spells CASSLPGGPLAKNIQYF. The CDR3 DNA reads as TGTGCCAGCAGCTTACCGGGGGGGCCTCTTGCCAAAAACATTCAGTACTTC.

This sequence joins TRBV19 and TRBJ2-7; 7 nucleotides agree with TRBD1. Trimming at V came to 6 bases and at J to 2 bases, leaving 16 bases not matched to a gene. There are 17 residues in the CDR3. Germline V CDR1 and CDR2: LNHDA, SQIVND (reference sequence). The CDR3 coding sequence is TGTGCCAGTAGGGTCGGGCACCAAGGGGGCTCGACCTACGAGCAGTACTTC. This gives the protein CASRVGHQGGSTYEQYF.

V is TRBV2 and J is TRBJ1-1; TRBD1 is a possible D gene (6 bases). Germline CDR1 is SNHLY and CDR2 is FYNNEI. V lost 10 bases to trimming and J lost 5 bases, with 17 bases between them. CDR3 length equals 13 residues. DNA of the CDR3: TGTGCCACCAACAGGGAAGAGAGGACTGAAGCTTTCTTT. Translation gives CATNREERTEAFF.

V gene TRBV5-4 combines with J gene TRBJ2-7, with TRBD2 matching over 11 bases. This CDR3 has 18 amino acids. J gave up 2 bases and V 0 bases, and 10 bases lay outside the gene matches. Germline lookup yields CDR1 SGHNT and CDR2 YYREEE (reference sequence). The CDR3 nucleotides are TGTGCCAGCAGCTTGGGAGGGGCGCTTAGCGGGAGGGCCTACGAGCAGTACTTC. Protein: CASSLGGALSGRAYEQYF.

Regarding this clone: Other DNA sequences of this sample code for an identical CDR3. The chain uses TRBV9 and TRBJ1-4; the D gene is possibly TRBD1 (5 bases). CDR1 is SGDLS, CDR2 YYNGEE, per germline. CDR3 length: 15 residues. V lost 0 bases and J lost 0, with 6 bases in between. CDR3 region: CASSVGGATNEKLFF. DNA for the CDR3: TGTGCCAGCAGCGTAGGGGGGGCAACTAATGAAAAACTGTTTTTT.

About this clone itself: This sequence may be a read error, since a much larger clone differs from it by one base. The gene calls are TRBV13 and TRBJ2-7; D uncertain. The CDR3 is made up of 13 amino acids. Germline CDR1 is PRHDT and CDR2 is FYEKMQ (reference sequence). CDR3 sequence reads: CASSSDDRKEQHF. CDR3 sequence (DNA): TGTGCCAGCAGCTCAGACGACCGAAAGGAGCAGCACTTC.

This clone came up a few times. The identical CDR3 is also encoded by other nucleotide sequences in the sample. The chain has TRBV18 and TRBJ1-1; D might be TRBD1 (6 bases). Germline loops: CDR1 KGHSH, CDR2 LQKENI. V was shortened by 3 bases and J by 1 base, with 9 bases between the two germline ends. CDR3 length: 14 amino acids. The CDR3 coding sequence is TGTGCCAGCTCACCGGGGGCGGAGAACACTGAAGCTTTCTTT. This sequence encodes CASSPGAENTEAFF. Filled out from reference TRBV18 and TRBJ1-1, the complete variable domain reads NAGVMQNPRHLVRRRGQEARLRCSPMKGHSHVYWYRQLPEEGLKFMVYLQKENIIDESGMPKERFSAEFPKEGPSILRIQQVVRGDSAAYFCASSPGAENTEAFFGQGTRLTVV.

The chain combines TRBV6-1 with TRBJ2-7; perhaps D is TRBD1 or TRBD2 (5 bases each). CDR3 length: 14 residues. The V end lost 5 bases, the J end lost 6 bases, and 17 bases lay between the germline ends. Germline assignment: CDR1 MNHNS and CDR2 SASEGT. CDR3: CASSHLGTSPEQYF. CDR3 bases: TGTGCCAGCAGTCACCTAGGGACGTCCCCCGAGCAGTACTTC.

The V gene is TRBV7-2, the J gene TRBJ1-1; a possible D gene is TRBD1 (6 bases). V was shortened by 2 bases and J by 4 bases, with 20 bases between the two germline ends. The germline gives CDR1 SGHTA, CDR2 FQGNSA. The CDR3 extends over 17 amino acids. CDR3 DNA sequence: TGTGCCAGCAGCTTATATCTTACAGGGCTAAAGGGCACTGAAGCTTTCTTT. Translation gives CASSLYLTGLKGTEAFF.

This clone was seen a few times. The J gene is TRBJ2-3, the V gene TRBV4-1, with 7 bases aligning to TRBD1. Per the germline V gene, CDR1 is MGHRA and CDR2 is YSYEKL. V was pared by 4 bases and J by 2 bases, with 3 bases of the junction left unmatched. CDR3 length: 14 residues. The CDR3 here is CASSLTGNTDTQYF. The CDR3 nucleotides read TGCGCCAGCAGCCTGACAGGGAACACAGATACGCAGTATTTT.

J is TRBJ2-7 and V is TRBV6-6; D is possibly TRBD2 (5 bases). The CDR3 length is 13 residues. CDR1 is MNHNY, CDR2 SVGAGI, per germline (reference sequence). V lost 6 bases to trimming and J lost 6 bases, with 15 bases between them. The CDR3 is CASSLGLDPEQYF. In DNA, the CDR3 is TGTGCCAGCAGCCTCGGACTGGACCCCGAGCAGTACTTC.

On this clone itself: The identical CDR3 is also encoded by other nucleotide sequences in the sample. This rearrangement joins TRBV5-1 to TRBJ2-2; D not resolved. The CDR3 has 15 residues. The germline V gene encodes CDR1 SGHRS and CDR2 YFSETQ. Trimming took off 1 base at V and 1 base at J, with 8 bases between the two ends. In DNA, the CDR3 is TGCGCCAGCAGCTTGAGTACAGTGAACACCGGGGAGCTGTTTTTT. Protein product: CASSLSTVNTGELFF.

The rearrangement joins TRBV4-1 to TRBJ2-5, with TRBD2 as a possible D gene (6 bases). V dropped 1 base and J dropped 2 bases, with 11 bases sitting between them. The germline CDR1 and CDR2 sequences are MGHRA and YSYEKL. This CDR3 spans 15 amino acids. In nucleotides, the CDR3 is TGCGCCAGCAGCCAAGGAGTCGGGGGACAAGAGACCCAGTACTTC. As protein: CASSQGVGGQETQYF.

The genes are TRBV2 and TRBJ2-3; 12 bases agree with TRBD2. Germline V lookup: CDR1 SNHLY, CDR2 FYNNEI. V lost 4 bases and J lost 3; bases outside the gene matches: 5. The CDR3 is 16 residues long. CDR3 in amino acids: CASSATSGRSTDTQYF. CDR3 DNA sequence: TGTGCCAGCAGTGCCACTAGCGGGAGGTCTACAGATACGCAGTATTTT.

This clone was counted a few times. V usage is TRBV15 and J usage is TRBJ2-1, with D hard to call. The ends were cut back, 0 bases at V and 10 bases at J, with 7 bases in the middle. The CDR3 has 12 amino acids. Germline V gene data show CDR1 as LNHNV and CDR2 as YYDKDF (reference sequence). The CDR3 loop reads CATSRDWAEQFF. The CDR3 DNA sequence: TGTGCCACCAGCAGAGATTGGGCCGAGCAGTTCTTC.